This T cell receptor beta chain was documented in a study of beta chain features in type 1 diabetes. Looking at the study overall: Roughly 98 million sorted cells were examined across all samples. The study, taken as a whole, reports: In every one of the four CD4+ subsets, TCRB CDR3s were moderately but significantly shorter in Type 1 diabetes patients.

With regard to this clone: As yet, its antigen is unknown.

Investigators reverse transcribed all isolated RNA, so they sequenced expressed TCRB transcripts. The repertoire was sequenced with immunoSEQ multiplex PCR; TCRdb's copy has only in-frame clones and lacks some. This table has 150,000 to 200,000 clones, roughly 60% appearing once. V lost 6 bases and J 3 bases, leaving 8 bases between the germline ends. CDR1 is MDHEN and CDR2 is SYDVKM in the germline V gene. The CDR3 is made up of 12 amino acids. This clonotype was sampled from a man aged 25 to 40 with type 1 diabetes. The sample was naive CD4+ T cells from blood. The chain links TRBV28 to TRBJ2-5; D possibly matches TRBD1 or TRBD2 (5 bases each). The CDR3 loop is CASSRDEETQYF. CDR3 nucleotide sequence: TGTGCCAGCAGCCGGGACGAAGAGACCCAGTACTTC.